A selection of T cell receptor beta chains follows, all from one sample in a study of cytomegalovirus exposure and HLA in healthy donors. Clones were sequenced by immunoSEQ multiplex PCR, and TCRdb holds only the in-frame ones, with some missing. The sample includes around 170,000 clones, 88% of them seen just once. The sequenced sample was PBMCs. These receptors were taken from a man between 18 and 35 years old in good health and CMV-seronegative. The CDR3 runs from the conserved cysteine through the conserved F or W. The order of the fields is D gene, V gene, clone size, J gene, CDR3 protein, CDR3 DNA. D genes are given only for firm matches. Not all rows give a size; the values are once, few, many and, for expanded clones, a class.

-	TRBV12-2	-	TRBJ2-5	CASRFQQGSGETQYF	TGTGCAAGTCGCTTCCAACAGGGGAGCGGGGAGACCCAGTACTTC
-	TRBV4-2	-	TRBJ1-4	CASSGRVNEKLFF	TGTGCCAGCAGCGGCCGGGTTAATGAAAAACTGTTTTTT
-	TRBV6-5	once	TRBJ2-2	CASRRTDYGTGELFF	TGTGCCAGCAGGCGGACGGACTATGGGACCGGGGAGCTGTTTTTT
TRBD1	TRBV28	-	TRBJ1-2	CASTYGGQGNGYTF	TGTGCCAGCACTTACGGGGGACAGGGGAATGGCTACACCTTC
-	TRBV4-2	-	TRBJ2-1	CASSQDPGTNLGDEQFF	TGTGCCAGCAGCCAAGACCCCGGAACAAACCTCGGGGATGAGCAGTTCTTC
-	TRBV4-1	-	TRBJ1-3	CASSQLTGGNTIYF	TGCGCCAGCAGCCAACTTACCGGGGGAAACACCATATATTTT
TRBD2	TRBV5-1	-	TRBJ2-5	CASSQITSGGETQYF	TGCGCCAGCAGCCAGATCACTAGCGGGGGAGAGACCCAGTACTTC
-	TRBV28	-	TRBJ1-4	CASSKGHTNEKLFF	TGTGCCAGCAGCAAGGGACATACTAATGAAAAACTGTTTTTT
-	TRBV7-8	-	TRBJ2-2	CASSLARVNTGELFF	TGTGCCAGCAGCTTAGCGCGGGTGAACACCGGGGAGCTGTTTTTT
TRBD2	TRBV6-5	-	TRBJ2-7	CASSQPGLAINEQYF	TGTGCCAGCAGTCAACCGGGACTAGCGATCAACGAGCAGTACTTC
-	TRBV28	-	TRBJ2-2	CVTGVSGELFF	TGCGTTACCGGGGTGAGCGGGGAGCTGTTTTTT